The 24 T cell receptor beta chains listed next were all sequenced from one sample in a study of blood T cell repertoires in COVID-19. Sequenced by immunoSEQ multiplex PCR; TCRdb stores in-frame clones only, minus some. Among fewer than 200,000 clones, less than 90% were seen once, and the ten largest hold less than 10%. Sequenced material: peripheral blood. These receptor sequences come from a woman between 65 and 79 years old with COVID-19, enrolled during active disease.

The genes are TRBV10-3 and TRBJ2-1, with a weak D call TRBD2 (5 bases). CDR1 and CDR2 (germline): ENHRY, SYGVKD. V gave up 6 bases and J gave up 4 bases, with 13 bases separating them. CDR3 length: 14 residues. The CDR3 is CAISSGLSYNEQFF. In DNA, the CDR3 is TGTGCCATCAGCAGCGGATTAAGTTACAATGAGCAGTTCTTC.

The CDR3 region is CASSTPLRAGAYEQYF. The CDR3 DNA reads TGTGCCAGTAGCACCCCCCTCCGTGCGGGAGCCTACGAGCAGTACTTC. V usage is TRBV19 and J usage is TRBJ2-7; TRBD2 agrees at 7 bases. Trimming cost V 6 bases and J 2 bases; bases outside gene matches: 13. Germline V lookup: CDR1 LNHDA, CDR2 SQIVND (reference sequence). The CDR3 totals 16 residues.

As regards this clone: This sample also contains other DNA sequences that code for the same CDR3. This sequence joins TRBV19 and TRBJ2-3; D remains unclear. Germline V lookup: CDR1 LNHDA, CDR2 SQIVND (reference sequence). This CDR3 is built from 11 residues. V was trimmed by 5 bases and J by 4 bases, leaving 4 bases between them. The DNA of the CDR3 is TGTGCCAGTAGTCGCGCAGATACGCAGTATTTT. It specifies CASSRADTQYF. Drawing the rest from reference TRBV19 and TRBJ2-3, the complete variable domain is DGGITQSPKYLFRKEGQNVTLSCEQNLNHDAMYWYRQDPGQGLRLIYYSQIVNDFQKGDIAEGYSVSREKKESFPLTVTSAQKNPTAFYLCASSRADTQYFGPGTRLTVL.

This chain joins TRBV27 and TRBJ2-5, with TRBD2 identical over 8 bases. Germline loops: CDR1 MNHEY, CDR2 SMNVEV (reference sequence). The CDR3 runs to 15 residues. V lost 1 base and J lost 5; bases outside the gene matches: 6. Written as DNA, the CDR3 is TGTGCCAGCAGTTTATTCGGGAGGGCCTGGGAGACCCAGTACTTC. Protein: CASSLFGRAWETQYF.

This sequence joins TRBV19 and TRBJ1-6; no clear D. The CDR3 loop spans 15 amino acids. Per germline, CDR1 LNHDA and CDR2 SQIVND (reference sequence). Trimming removed 3 bases at V and 9 bases at J, with 15 bases between. The CDR3 nucleotides read TGTGCCAGTAGTATCGGGAGGCAGGCTGGTTCACCCCTCCACTTT. This translates into CASSIGRQAGSPLHF.

The chain employs TRBV29-1 and TRBJ1-3; 7 bases line up with TRBD1. Trimming cost V 7 bases and J 0 bases; bases outside gene matches: 6. This CDR3 contains 14 residues. Germline V CDR1 and CDR2: SQVTM, ANQGSEA. The CDR3 nucleotides are TGCAGCGCGGCTAGGACAGGCTCTGGAAACACCATATATTTT. This sequence encodes CSAARTGSGNTIYF.

This clone has a handful of counts. The chain combines TRBV4-2 with TRBJ2-3, with D tentatively TRBD2 (6 bases). Germline CDR1 and CDR2: LGHNA and YNFKEQ. The CDR3 runs 17 residues. Trimming stripped 1 base from V and 6 bases from J, with 20 bases between. CDR3 protein: CASSQGSLDYPGDTQYF. For the CDR3, the DNA is TGTGCCAGCAGCCAAGGTTCGCTGGACTACCCGGGGGATACGCAGTATTTT.

The chain uses TRBV29-1 and TRBJ1-1, with a weak D call TRBD1 (5 bases). The CDR3 has 12 amino acids. Looked up from germline, CDR1 is SQVTM and CDR2 is ANQGSEA. The V gene lost 7 bases and the J gene lost 2 bases, with 11 bases spanning the gap. For the CDR3, the DNA is TGCAGCGCTTACAGGTCCAACACTGAAGCTTTCTTT. It specifies CSAYRSNTEAFF.

V and J are TRBV28 and TRBJ2-6, with TRBD1 matching over 10 bases. Germline-derived CDR1 and CDR2 are MDHEN and SYDVKM. This CDR3 region has 16 residues. The trim removed 2 bases at V and 5 bases at J, leaving 3 bases unmatched. CDR3 in amino acids: CASSLTGQGWANVLTF. The CDR3 DNA reads as TGTGCCAGCAGTTTAACGGGACAGGGGTGGGCCAACGTCCTGACTTTC.

The chain recombines TRBV7-8 with TRBJ2-1; 7 bases match TRBD2. Germline CDR1 and CDR2: SGHVS and FQNEAQ. V lost 1 base and J lost 7; bases outside the gene matches: 4. The CDR3 is made up of 14 amino acids. CDR3 sequence (DNA): TGTGCCAGCAGCTTAGGCGGGAGTAAAAATGAGCAGTTCTTC. Residues: CASSLGGSKNEQFF. Full variable domain (remainder filled in from reference TRBV7-8 and TRBJ2-1): GAGVSQSPRYKVAKRGQDVALRCDPISGHVSLFWYQQALGQGPEFLTYFQNEAQLDKSGLPSDRFFAERPEGSVSTLKIQRTQQEDSAVYLCASSLGGSKNEQFFGPGTRLTVL.

This clone was observed a handful of times. The V and J genes are TRBV9 and TRBJ2-7; 10 bases align to TRBD1. V gave up 0 bases and J gave up 6 bases; unmatched junction bases: 12. Germline CDR1 reads SGDLS; CDR2 reads YYNGEE. The CDR3 totals 17 residues. CDR3 in DNA: TGTGCCAGCAGCGTAGAGGGACAGGGGATGTCTGGCCGCGAGCAGTACTTC. Its translation: CASSVEGQGMSGREQYF.

The table lists this clone with a count of one. The chain is built from TRBV3-1 (or the pseudogene TRBV3-2) and TRBJ2-5; TRBD1 might be the D (5 bases). Germline CDR1 LGHDT, CDR2 YNNKEL (reference sequence). Trimming removed 0 bases at V and 2 bases at J, with 16 bases between. The CDR3 has 17 amino acids. The CDR3 protein is CASSQDKYRRRQETQYF. The CDR3 DNA is TGTGCCAGCAGCCAAGATAAGTACAGGCGCCGACAAGAGACCCAGTACTTC.

V and J are TRBV19 and TRBJ2-3; TRBD1 agrees at 8 bases. The germline CDR1 and CDR2 sequences are LNHDA and SQIVND (reference sequence). CDR3 length equals 15 residues. V was pared by 5 bases and J by 0 bases, with 4 bases of the junction left unmatched. CDR3 DNA sequence: TGTGCCAGTAGTTGGAGACAGGGGAGCACAGATACGCAGTATTTT. It codes for CASSWRQGSTDTQYF.

The chain couples TRBV19 to TRBJ2-1, with D maybe TRBD1 (6 bases). CDR1 and CDR2 (germline): LNHDA, SQIVND (reference sequence). CDR3 length: 15 residues. Trimming cost V 8 bases and J 4 bases, with 18 bases left between them. For the CDR3, the DNA is TGTGCCAGTTGGTGCGACAGGAAATTATACAATGAGCAGTTCTTC. Amino acid sequence: CASWCDRKLYNEQFF.

The genes are TRBV2 and TRBJ2-1, with 7 bases identical to TRBD2. V lost 6 bases to trimming and J lost 9 bases; unmatched junction nucleotides: 5. CDR1 and CDR2 from the germline V gene are SNHLY and FYNNEI. The CDR3 sequence is 12 residues long. The CDR3 loop reads CASRGGGVEQFF. CDR3 in DNA: TGTGCCAGCAGGGGGGGAGGGGTTGAGCAGTTCTTC. The full variable domain, with the rest looked up from reference TRBV2 and TRBJ2-1, is EPEVTQTPSHQVTQMGQEVILRCVPISNHLYFYWYRQILGQKVEFLVSFYNNEISEKSEIFDDQFSVERPDGSNFTLKIRSTKLEDSAMYFCASRGGGVEQFFGPGTRLTVL.

This chain uses TRBV24-1 with TRBJ1-1; no clear D. The CDR3 is 13 residues long. Germline assignment: CDR1 KGHDR and CDR2 SFDVKD. The germline V and J ends were trimmed by 6 bases and 4 bases, with 11 bases remaining between them. The CDR3 loop reads CATSRSSGTEAFF. CDR3 bases: TGTGCCACCAGTAGATCTTCGGGCACTGAAGCTTTCTTT.

The V call is TRBV2, the J call TRBJ2-7; D might be TRBD2 (5 bases). The V gene's germline CDR1 is SNHLY and CDR2 FYNNEI. The V gene lost 6 bases and the J gene lost 5 bases, with 17 bases spanning the gap. The CDR3 spans 14 residues. CDR3 DNA sequence: TGTGCCAGCAGGGGAAGGAGGACTGGGAACGAGCAGTACTTC. Residues: CASRGRRTGNEQYF.

The chain employs TRBV27 and TRBJ2-2; D gene unclear. With 2 bases removed from V and 0 bases from J, the gap between germline ends came to 13 bases. Germline lookup yields CDR1 MNHEY and CDR2 SMNVEV (reference sequence). The CDR3 is made up of 17 amino acids. CDR3 residues: CASSLAPDSPNTGELFF. The CDR3 coding sequence is TGTGCCAGCAGTTTAGCTCCCGACTCACCGAACACCGGGGAGCTGTTTTTT.

In regard to this clone: Other DNA sequences in this sample translate to the same CDR3. The chain is built from TRBV11-2 and TRBJ2-2, with D tentatively TRBD2 (6 bases). Trimming cost V 6 bases and J 4 bases, with 9 bases left between them. The CDR3 covers 13 residues. Germline V gene sequence: CDR1 SGHAT, CDR2 FQNNGV. The CDR3 DNA reads TGTGCCAGCAGTCCAGCGGGCACCGGGGAGCTGTTTTTT. Its protein is CASSPAGTGELFF.

This sequence joins TRBV19 and TRBJ2-7; TRBD2 aligns across 15 bases. CDR1 is LNHDA and CDR2 is SQIVND in the germline V gene (reference sequence). The CDR3 is 16 residues long. The V gene end was trimmed by 7 bases and the J gene end by 2 bases; junction bases not matched to a gene: 6. CDR3: CASTSGTSGRTYEQYF. As DNA, the CDR3 is TGTGCCAGTACTTCCGGGACTAGCGGGAGGACCTACGAGCAGTACTTC.

This clone was recorded only once. The chain employs TRBV18 and TRBJ2-2, with D hard to call. Germline CDR1 KGHSH, CDR2 LQKENI. The V end lost 4 bases, the J end lost 1 base, and 13 bases lay between the germline ends. The CDR3 is 16 residues long. This CDR3 reads CASSLQLQENTGELFF. For the CDR3, the DNA is TGTGCCAGCTCACTTCAATTGCAGGAGAACACCGGGGAGCTGTTTTTT.

This chain connects TRBV5-4 to TRBJ2-7; weak D call: TRBD1 (6 bases). CDR3 size: 15 residues. CDR1 and CDR2 (germline): SGHNT, YYREEE (reference sequence). Trimming left V 3 bases short and J 1 base short, with 14 bases between. The CDR3 protein is CASSSDRTDSYEQYF. CDR3 nucleotide sequence: TGTGCCAGCAGCTCTGACAGGACAGATTCCTACGAGCAGTACTTC.

The chain uses TRBV2 and TRBJ1-5; the match to TRBD1 covers 9 bases. Germline-derived CDR1 and CDR2 are SNHLY and FYNNEI. The length of the CDR3 is 11 residues. V shed 6 bases and J 9 bases; nucleotides not matched to a gene: 0. CDR3 nucleotide sequence: TGTGCCAGCAGGGACAGGGGGCCCCAGCATTTT. Its protein product is CASRDRGPQHF.

This clone occurred a few times. The rearrangement links TRBV20-1 to TRBJ2-3, with 7 bases matching TRBD2. The length of the CDR3 is 15 residues. Germline lookup yields CDR1 DFQATT and CDR2 SNEGSKA (reference sequence). Germline trimming cut 3 bases from V and 6 bases from J; bases unmatched to any gene: 12. The CDR3: CSASSPWGGTDTQYF. The CDR3 nucleotides are TGCAGTGCTAGTTCCCCCTGGGGAGGGACGGATACGCAGTATTTT.